The 27 T cell receptor beta chains reported below all come from one sample, sequenced in a study of long-term antiretroviral therapy in people with HIV. Samples were assayed with immunoSEQ v3.0 at survey level. Assay: immunoSEQ multiplex PCR; the TCRdb copy retains only in-frame clones and omits some. The sample has some 14,000 clones; about 79% are singletons. Material: unsorted PBMCs, obtained just before starting antiretroviral therapy. Receptor source: a man aged 35 to 55 with HIV.

This clone was picked up one time. V gene TRBV5-6 combines with J gene TRBJ1-2; 7 nucleotides agree with TRBD1. With V trimmed by 3 bases and J by 2 bases, 7 bases remained unmatched. From germline, CDR1 is SGHDT and CDR2 YYEEEE. This CDR3 has 15 amino acids. The CDR3 DNA sequence: TGTGCCAGCAGCTGGGGACAGCCTATAAACTATGGCTACACCTTC. As protein: CASSWGQPINYGYTF.

The chain uses TRBV11-3 and TRBJ2-7; D could derive from TRBD1 or TRBD2 (6 bases each). The CDR3 is 15 amino acids. CDR1 and CDR2 (germline): SGHNT, YENEEA. V dropped 5 bases and J dropped 2 bases, with 16 bases sitting between them. The CDR3 bases are TGTGCCAGCAGCCAAGGGGGGCACCTGACCTACGAGCAGTACTTC. This sequence encodes CASSQGGHLTYEQYF.

The V and J genes are TRBV7-9 and TRBJ1-1; 7 nucleotides match TRBD1. The CDR3 spans 15 residues. Germline loops: CDR1 SEHNR, CDR2 FQNEAQ (reference sequence). V gave up 8 bases and J gave up 1 base; unmatched junction bases: 10. CDR3 amino acids: CASGNWDRENTEAFF. CDR3 bases: TGTGCCAGCGGGAATTGGGACAGAGAGAACACTGAAGCTTTCTTT.

V is TRBV7-8 and J is TRBJ2-7; D is uncertain. Trimming took off 0 bases at V and 5 bases at J, with 20 bases between the two ends. Germline lookup yields CDR1 SGHVS and CDR2 FQNEAQ. This CDR3 spans 17 amino acids. The chain's CDR3 is CASSLAGISAEVHEQYF. The CDR3, as DNA: TGTGCCAGCAGCTTAGCGGGGATATCAGCCGAGGTCCACGAGCAGTACTTC. Complete variable domain (other parts from reference TRBV7-8 and TRBJ2-7): GAGVSQSPRYKVAKRGQDVALRCDPISGHVSLFWYQQALGQGPEFLTYFQNEAQLDKSGLPSDRFFAERPEGSVSTLKIQRTQQEDSAVYLCASSLAGISAEVHEQYFGPGTRLTVT.

The gene calls are TRBV7-9 and TRBJ2-2; TRBD2 might be the D (5 bases). CDR1 SEHNR and CDR2 FQNEAQ come from the germline V gene (reference sequence). The V end was cut by 5 bases, the J end by 4 bases, with 11 bases between. The CDR3 is made up of 14 amino acids. CDR3 sequence reads: CASSPRRGTGELFF. In DNA, the CDR3 is TGTGCCAGCAGCCCCCGACGGGGCACCGGGGAGCTGTTTTTT.

V is TRBV19 and J is TRBJ1-2, with 11 bases that match TRBD1. The junction had 4 bases not matched to a gene; V was cut back by 5 bases and J by 5 bases. This CDR3 is built from 14 residues. The germline CDR1 and CDR2 sequences are LNHDA and SQIVND (reference sequence). The CDR3 DNA reads TGTGCCAGTAGTGTCGGACAGGGGGCGTATGGCTACACCTTC. It translates to CASSVGQGAYGYTF.

The chain joins TRBV10-2 to TRBJ2-5; D ambiguous. The ends were cut back, 7 bases at V and 5 bases at J, with 14 bases in the middle. CDR3 length: 13 residues. The V gene's germline CDR1 is WSHSY and CDR2 SAAADI. The CDR3 is CASTLGQAETQYF. The CDR3 coding sequence is TGCGCCAGCACTCTGGGCCAGGCGGAGACCCAGTACTTC.

This clone was seen a single time. The rearrangement joins TRBV2 to TRBJ2-1; 12 nucleotides match TRBD2. In germline, CDR1 is SNHLY, CDR2 FYNNEI. The CDR3 consists of 15 residues. V trimming: 7 bases; J trimming: 5 bases; junction bases outside the gene matches: 6. Written as DNA, the CDR3 is TGTGCCAGCATGAAAACTAGCGGGAGGAACAATGAGCAGTTCTTC. The encoded protein is CASMKTSGRNNEQFF.

This clone was picked up a small number of times. The V gene is TRBV20-1, the J gene TRBJ2-7; possibly TRBD2 for D (6 bases). This CDR3 spans 11 amino acids. CDR1 is DFQATT, CDR2 SNEGSKA, per germline (reference sequence). Trimming cost V 5 bases and J 3 bases, with 8 bases left between them. CDR3 region: CSAEEGYEQYF. In nucleotides, the CDR3 is TGCAGTGCTGAGGAGGGCTACGAGCAGTACTTC.

This chain joins TRBV7-2 and TRBJ2-7; TRBD1 agrees at 7 bases. The V and J ends lost 4 bases and 2 bases, in that order; junction bases with no gene match: 5. The CDR3 spans 14 residues. Per germline, CDR1 SGHTA and CDR2 FQGNSA. The CDR3 DNA sequence: TGTGCCAGCAGCTCCGGGACAGCCGCCTACGAGCAGTACTTC. The encoded protein is CASSSGTAAYEQYF. Filled out from reference TRBV7-2 and TRBJ2-7, the complete variable domain reads GAGVSQSPSNKVTEKGKDVELRCDPISGHTALYWYRQSLGQGLEFLIYFQGNSAPDKSGLPSDRFSAERTGGSVSTLTIQRTQQEDSAVYLCASSSGTAAYEQYFGPGTRLTVT.

The chain carries TRBV6-1 and TRBJ1-4; TRBD1 matches 9 bases. Germline V gives CDR1 MNHNS, CDR2 SASEGT. The CDR3 has 16 amino acids. V lost 2 bases and J lost 7; bases outside the gene matches: 8. The CDR3 region has the DNA TGTGCCAGCAGTGAAAGGCCGGGACAGGGTTTTGAAAAACTGTTTTTT. Translation: CASSERPGQGFEKLFF.

The genes are TRBV6-1 and TRBJ2-7, with D perhaps matching TRBD1 or TRBD2 (5 bases each). Per the germline V gene, CDR1 is MNHNS and CDR2 is SASEGT. This CDR3 spans 15 amino acids. The V and J ends lost 6 bases and 1 base respectively, with 16 bases between them. In DNA form, the CDR3 reads TGTGCCAGCAGGGTCGTCGGGACCTATTCCTACGAGCAGTACTTC. Its translation: CASRVVGTYSYEQYF.

This sequence joins TRBV4-1 and TRBJ2-1; 10 bases line up with TRBD2. This CDR3 region has 16 residues. The trim removed 0 bases at V and 9 bases at J, leaving 8 bases unmatched. Germline CDR1 MGHRA, CDR2 YSYEKL. The CDR3 DNA follows: TGCGCCAGCAGCCAAGAAGAAGCGGGAGGGCCCCGTGAGCAGTTCTTC. Amino acids: CASSQEEAGGPREQFF.

The CDR3 protein is CASSLVPGGDEQYF. CDR3 DNA: TGTGCCAGCAGCTTAGTGCCAGGGGGCGACGAGCAGTACTTC. This chain connects TRBV7-6 to TRBJ2-7; 8 bases line up with TRBD1. In germline, CDR1 is SGHVS, CDR2 FNYEAQ. This CDR3 is built from 14 residues. V lost 1 base, J lost 5 bases, and 4 bases stayed unmatched.

This chain joins TRBV19 and TRBJ1-1, with D possibly being TRBD1 (6 bases). Germline CDR1 reads LNHDA; CDR2 reads SQIVND (reference sequence). The CDR3 is made up of 15 amino acids. V was trimmed by 4 bases and J by 7 bases, leaving 19 bases between them. This CDR3 is CASSTGPGDGDEAFF. In DNA form, the CDR3 reads TGTGCCAGTAGTACCGGCCCAGGGGATGGGGATGAAGCTTTCTTT.

The chain employs TRBV20-1 and TRBJ1-1, with a tentative D call TRBD1 (5 bases). CDR3 size: 11 residues. The V end was cut by 3 bases, the J end by 5 bases, with 7 bases between. Germline CDR1 is DFQATT and CDR2 is SNEGSKA (reference sequence). The CDR3 DNA reads as TGCAGTGCTAGCCAGGGAACTGAAGCTTTCTTT. This encodes CSASQGTEAFF.

The rearrangement uses TRBV6-1 and TRBJ1-2, with 8 bases matching TRBD1. With V trimmed by 3 bases and J by 6 bases, 12 bases remained unmatched. Germline CDR1 is MNHNS and CDR2 is SASEGT. CDR3 length equals 16 residues. The CDR3 protein is CASSEGFTQGDDGYTF. CDR3 nucleotide sequence: TGTGCCAGCAGTGAGGGTTTCACACAGGGGGACGATGGCTACACCTTC.

The CDR3 loop is CASSTGQGRGGYTF. The CDR3 DNA is TGTGCCAGCAGTACGGGACAGGGGCGGGGTGGCTACACCTTC. J is TRBJ1-2 and V is TRBV6-6, with 10 bases matching TRBD1. This CDR3 has 14 amino acids. V lost 5 bases, J lost 7 bases, and 7 bases stayed unmatched. Germline V gene sequence: CDR1 MNHNY, CDR2 SVGAGI (reference sequence).

This clone was observed a handful of times. The chain's CDR3 is CASSQDRGAGSPLHF. The CDR3 DNA is TGTGCCAGCAGCCAAGATCGAGGGGCGGGTTCACCCCTCCACTTT. V gene TRBV4-2 combines with J gene TRBJ1-6; perhaps TRBD1 as D (5 bases). The CDR3 spans 15 residues. V dropped 0 bases and J dropped 9 bases, with 12 bases sitting between them. Germline CDR1 reads LGHNA; CDR2 reads YNFKEQ.

The chain uses TRBV5-6 and TRBJ1-3; D is uncertain. The germline CDR1 and CDR2 sequences are SGHDT and YYEEEE. Trimming cost V 6 bases and J 4 bases, with 11 bases left between them. This CDR3 contains 13 residues. For the CDR3, the DNA is TGTGCCAGCAACCAGGTTCAAGGAAACACCATATATTTT. It specifies CASNQVQGNTIYF. The full variable domain, with the rest looked up from reference TRBV5-6 and TRBJ1-3, is DAGVTQSPTHLIKTRGQQVTLRCSPKSGHDTVSWYQQALGQGPQFIFQYYEEEERQRGNFPDRFSGHQFPNYSSELNVNALLLGDSALYLCASNQVQGNTIYFGEGSWLTVV.

V is TRBV7-9 and J is TRBJ2-7, with a weak D call TRBD1 (6 bases). Germline V gives CDR1 SEHNR, CDR2 FQNEAQ (reference sequence). This CDR3 spans 15 amino acids. The V end lost 1 base, the J end lost 3 bases, and 13 bases lay between the germline ends. The CDR3 loop is CASSLGRGSVYEQYF. The CDR3 DNA follows: TGTGCCAGCAGCTTAGGCAGGGGCTCCGTCTACGAGCAGTACTTC.

The chain joins TRBV5-1 to TRBJ2-3, with 8 bases lining up with TRBD1. The V gene end was trimmed by 2 bases and the J gene end by 4 bases; junction bases not matched to a gene: 3. This CDR3 is 14 amino acids long. Germline CDR1 is SGHRS and CDR2 is YFSETQ. CDR3 region: CASSFGQGADTQYF. The CDR3 coding sequence is TGCGCCAGCAGCTTTGGACAGGGTGCAGATACGCAGTATTTT. The entire variable domain, with the rest obtained from reference TRBV5-1 and TRBJ2-3, is as follows: KAGVTQTPRYLIKTRGQQVTLSCSPISGHRSVSWYQQTPGQGLQFLFEYFSETQRNKGNFPGRFSGRQFSNSRSEMNVSTLELGDSALYLCASSFGQGADTQYFGPGTRLTVL.

In this sample, this clone turned up once. V gene TRBV5-1 combines with J gene TRBJ2-1; D might be TRBD1 or TRBD2, each matching 5 bases. The CDR3 consists of 12 residues. Germline V CDR1 and CDR2: SGHRS, YFSETQ. V was clipped by 3 bases and J by 9 bases, with 10 bases between them. The CDR3 region has the DNA TGCGCCAGCAGCTACGGGGACCTTGAGCAGTTCTTC. Translation: CASSYGDLEQFF.

The V and J genes are TRBV5-4 and TRBJ2-1; TRBD2 aligns across 9 bases. In germline, CDR1 is SGHNT, CDR2 YYREEE (reference sequence). The V and J ends lost 2 bases and 0 bases, in that order; junction bases with no gene match: 9. The CDR3 sequence is 18 residues long. CDR3 in amino acids: CASSFILAGPSSYNEQFF. The CDR3 region has the DNA TGTGCCAGCAGCTTTATCCTAGCGGGACCCAGCTCCTACAATGAGCAGTTCTTC.

Only one count was recorded for this clone. The J gene is TRBJ2-7, the V gene TRBV7-9; 11 bases agree with TRBD1. This CDR3 has 15 residues. Germline V CDR1 and CDR2: SEHNR, FQNEAQ (reference sequence). V shed 5 bases, J shed 2 bases, and the junction held 5 bases outside the gene matches. The DNA of the CDR3 is TGTGCCAGCAGCCCTCCGGGACAGGGGGCCTACGAGCAGTACTTC. Encoded protein: CASSPPGQGAYEQYF.

V gene TRBV5-1 combines with J gene TRBJ2-4, with D possibly being TRBD1 (6 bases). Trimming took off 4 bases at V and 1 base at J, with 24 bases between the two ends. Germline V CDR1 and CDR2: SGHRS, YFSETQ. CDR3 size: 19 residues. The CDR3 here is CASSPVEGVVGYAKNIQYF. The DNA of the CDR3 is TGCGCCAGCAGCCCGGTTGAGGGGGTAGTCGGTTATGCCAAAAACATTCAGTACTTC.

This chain uses TRBV30 with TRBJ2-2; TRBD2 is a possible D gene (5 bases). In germline, CDR1 is GTSNPN, CDR2 SVGIG (reference sequence). This CDR3 region has 14 residues. V lost 6 bases to trimming and J lost 7 bases, with 18 bases between them. CDR3 in DNA: TGTGCCTGCGGTAAAAGCGGTGTTAACGGGGAGCTGTTTTTT. It translates to CACGKSGVNGELFF.